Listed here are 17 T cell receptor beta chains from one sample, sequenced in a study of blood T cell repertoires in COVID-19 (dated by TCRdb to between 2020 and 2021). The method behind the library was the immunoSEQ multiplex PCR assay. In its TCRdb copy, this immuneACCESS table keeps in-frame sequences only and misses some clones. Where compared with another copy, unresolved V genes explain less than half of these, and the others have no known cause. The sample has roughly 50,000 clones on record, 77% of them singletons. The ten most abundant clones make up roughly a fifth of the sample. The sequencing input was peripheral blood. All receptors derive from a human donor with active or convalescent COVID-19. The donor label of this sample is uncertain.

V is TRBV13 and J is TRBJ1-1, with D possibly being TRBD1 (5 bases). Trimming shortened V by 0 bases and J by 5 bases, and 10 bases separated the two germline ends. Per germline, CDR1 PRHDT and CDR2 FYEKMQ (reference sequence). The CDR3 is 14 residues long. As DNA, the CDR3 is TGTGCCAGCAGCTTAGGCCAGGGAGGGACTGAAGCTTTCTTT. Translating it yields CASSLGQGGTEAFF.

CDR3 nucleotides: TGTGCCAGCCACCCCACTAGCGGGGTCTACAATGAGCAGTTCTTC. It specifies CASHPTSGVYNEQFF. This chain connects TRBV4-2 to TRBJ2-1, with 10 bases that match TRBD2. V dropped 8 bases and J dropped 3; count of bases not matched to a gene: 7. There are 15 residues in the CDR3. The germline V gene encodes CDR1 LGHNA and CDR2 YNFKEQ.

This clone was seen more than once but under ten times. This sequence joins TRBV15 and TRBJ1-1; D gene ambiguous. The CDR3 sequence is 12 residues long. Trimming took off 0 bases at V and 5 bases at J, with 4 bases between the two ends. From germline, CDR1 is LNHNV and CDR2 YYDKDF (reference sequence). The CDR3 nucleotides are TGTGCCACCAGCAGAGATCAAACTGAAGCTTTCTTT. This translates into CATSRDQTEAFF.

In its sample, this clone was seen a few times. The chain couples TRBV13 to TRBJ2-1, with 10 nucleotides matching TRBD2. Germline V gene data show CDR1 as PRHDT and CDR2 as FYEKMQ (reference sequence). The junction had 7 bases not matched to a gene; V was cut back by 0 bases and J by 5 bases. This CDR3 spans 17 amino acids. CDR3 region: CASSLGPEREGHNEQFF. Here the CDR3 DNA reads TGTGCCAGCAGCTTAGGGCCCGAGCGGGAGGGCCACAATGAGCAGTTCTTC.

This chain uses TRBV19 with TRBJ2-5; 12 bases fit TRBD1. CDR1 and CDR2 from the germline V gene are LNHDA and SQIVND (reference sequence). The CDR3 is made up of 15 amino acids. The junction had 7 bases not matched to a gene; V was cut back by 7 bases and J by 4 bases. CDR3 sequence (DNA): TGTGCCAGTATGAGTGGGACAGGGGGCTTAGAGACCCAGTACTTC. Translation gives CASMSGTGGLETQYF.

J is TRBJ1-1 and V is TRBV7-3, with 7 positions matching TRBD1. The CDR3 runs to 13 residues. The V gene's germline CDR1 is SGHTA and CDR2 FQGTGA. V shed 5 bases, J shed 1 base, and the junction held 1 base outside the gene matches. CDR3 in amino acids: CASSRGPNTEAFF. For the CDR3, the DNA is TGTGCCAGCAGCAGGGGGCCGAACACTGAAGCTTTCTTT.

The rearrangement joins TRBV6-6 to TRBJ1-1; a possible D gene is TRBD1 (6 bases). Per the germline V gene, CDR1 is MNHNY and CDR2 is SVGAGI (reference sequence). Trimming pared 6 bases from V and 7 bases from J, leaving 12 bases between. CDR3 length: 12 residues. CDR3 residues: CASSFGQFEAFF. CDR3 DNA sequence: TGTGCCAGCAGCTTTGGACAGTTTGAAGCTTTCTTT.

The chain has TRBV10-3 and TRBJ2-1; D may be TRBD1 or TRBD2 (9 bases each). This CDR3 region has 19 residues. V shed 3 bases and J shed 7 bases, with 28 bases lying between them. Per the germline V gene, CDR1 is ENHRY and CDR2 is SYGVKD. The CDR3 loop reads CAISEPGQGNSGRLNEQFF. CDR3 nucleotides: TGTGCCATCAGTGAACCGGGACAGGGTAATAGCGGGAGATTAAATGAGCAGTTCTTC.

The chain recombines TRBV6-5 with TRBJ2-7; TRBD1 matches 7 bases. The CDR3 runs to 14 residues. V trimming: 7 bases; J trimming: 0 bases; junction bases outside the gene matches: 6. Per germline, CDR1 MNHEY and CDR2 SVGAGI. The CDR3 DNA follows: TGTGCCAGCAACGGACAGGATAGCTCCTACGAGCAGTACTTC. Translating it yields CASNGQDSSYEQYF.

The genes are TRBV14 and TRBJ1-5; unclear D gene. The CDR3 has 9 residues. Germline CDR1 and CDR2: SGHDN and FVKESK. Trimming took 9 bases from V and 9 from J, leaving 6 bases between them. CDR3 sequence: CASWAPQHF. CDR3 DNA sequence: TGTGCCAGTTGGGCGCCCCAGCATTTT.

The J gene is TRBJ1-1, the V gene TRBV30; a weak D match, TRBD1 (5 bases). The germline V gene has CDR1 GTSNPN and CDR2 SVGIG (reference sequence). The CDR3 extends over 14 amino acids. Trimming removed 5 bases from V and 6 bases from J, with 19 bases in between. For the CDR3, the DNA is TGTGCCTGGGGCATGTTAGGGGCGCGATCTGAAGCTTTCTTT. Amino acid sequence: CAWGMLGARSEAFF. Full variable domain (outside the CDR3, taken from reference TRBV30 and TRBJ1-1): SQTIHQWPATLVQPVGSPLSLECTVEGTSNPNLYWYRQAAGRGLQLLFYSVGIGQISSEVPQNLSASRPQDRQFILSSKKLLLSDSGFYLCAWGMLGARSEAFFGQGTRLTVV.

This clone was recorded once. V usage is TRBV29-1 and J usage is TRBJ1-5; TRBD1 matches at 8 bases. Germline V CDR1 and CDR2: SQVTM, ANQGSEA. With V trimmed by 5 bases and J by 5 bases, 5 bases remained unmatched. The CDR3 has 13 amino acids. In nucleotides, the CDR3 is TGCAGCGTTCGAACAGGGGGGGATCAGCCCCAGCATTTT. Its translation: CSVRTGGDQPQHF.

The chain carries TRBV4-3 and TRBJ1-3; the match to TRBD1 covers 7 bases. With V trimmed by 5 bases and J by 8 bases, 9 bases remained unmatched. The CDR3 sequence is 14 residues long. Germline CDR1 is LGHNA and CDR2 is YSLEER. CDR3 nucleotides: TGCGCCAGCAGCTTGGATCAGGGGGTTGACACCATATATTTT. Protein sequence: CASSLDQGVDTIYF.

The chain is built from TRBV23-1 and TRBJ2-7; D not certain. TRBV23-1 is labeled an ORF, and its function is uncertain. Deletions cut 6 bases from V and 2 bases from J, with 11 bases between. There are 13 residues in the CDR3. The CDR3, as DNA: TGCGCCAGCAGGACACCAAGCACCTACGAGCAGTACTTC. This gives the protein CASRTPSTYEQYF.

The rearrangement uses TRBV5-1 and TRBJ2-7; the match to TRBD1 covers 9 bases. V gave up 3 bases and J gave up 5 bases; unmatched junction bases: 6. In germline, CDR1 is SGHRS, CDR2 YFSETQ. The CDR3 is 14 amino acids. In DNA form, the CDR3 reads TGCGCCAGCAGCTCTCTTGGGACAGGGAACGAGCAGTACTTC. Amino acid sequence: CASSSLGTGNEQYF.

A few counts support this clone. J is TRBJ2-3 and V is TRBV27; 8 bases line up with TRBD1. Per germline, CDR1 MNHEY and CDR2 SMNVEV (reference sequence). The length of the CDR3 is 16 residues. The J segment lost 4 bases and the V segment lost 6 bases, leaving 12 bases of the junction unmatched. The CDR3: CASRGYRGLNSDTQYF. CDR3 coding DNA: TGTGCCAGCAGAGGCTACAGGGGGTTGAATTCAGATACGCAGTATTTT.

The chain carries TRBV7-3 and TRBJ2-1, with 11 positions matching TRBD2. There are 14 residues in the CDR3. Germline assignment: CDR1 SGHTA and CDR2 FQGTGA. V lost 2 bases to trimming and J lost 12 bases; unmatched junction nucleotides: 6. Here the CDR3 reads CASSLGGLAAGQFF. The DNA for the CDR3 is TGTGCCAGCAGCTTAGGGGGACTAGCGGCGGGGCAGTTCTTC.